This T cell receptor gamma chain stems from a study of γδ T cells in repeated Plasmodium falciparum infection. For the study at large: Malian samples came from no-transmission periods or across acute febrile malaria episodes. Study results and limitations: One small rural Malian village, predominantly a single ethnic group, supplied the cohort. Vdelta2-negative gammadelta repertoires appeared less diverse and less shared in Malian than Australian children.

TCRdb reran clone calling via CATT on the multiplex PCR reads. This sample has 28,000 or so gamma-chain clones; approximately 1.4% occur once, and the top ten carry roughly a fifth. Bulk repertoires came from Vgamma9/Vdelta2+ or Vdelta2-negative gammadelta T cells flow-sorted from PBMC. This clone has ten or more counts. Its antigen is undetermined. This sequence is one base from a far larger clone and is likely a read error. The CDR3 length is 11 residues. From germline, CDR1 is GITISATS and CDR2 ISYDGTV (reference sequence). The chain couples TRGV9 to TRGJ1 or TRGJ2. Because TCRdb records no J gene, it was assigned here through a match of the DNA to germline. The sequence derives from a pool of human donors (malaria-infected and uninfected, not separated). The sequencing sample was made of gamma-delta T cells from blood. The CDR3 reads CALWEFNKKLF. The CDR3 coding sequence is TGTGCCCTGTGGGAGTTTAATAAGAAACTCTTT.